A single sample is the source of the 20 T cell receptor beta chains below, sequenced in a study of response to subunit inactivated influenza vaccine. TCRdb used MiXCR to reprocess the RT-PCR reads, holding one entry per CDR3 protein. The repertoire holds 400,000 to 650,000 distinct CDR3 sequences, with approximately 6.9% as singletons. Sequencing was performed on PBMCs from blood, taken less than 30 months after vaccination. These TCRs come from a man between 50 and 70 years old who received an inactivated influenza vaccine.

This clonotype has more than one count but fewer than ten. V gene TRBV6-5 combines with J gene TRBJ2-7; 8 positions match TRBD1. V trimming: 1 base; J trimming: 3 bases; junction bases outside the gene matches: 8. The CDR3 runs to 16 residues. Germline CDR1 is MNHEY and CDR2 is SVGAGI. In DNA form, the CDR3 reads TGTGCCAGCAGTTACTTGGACAGGGCCGCCTACTACGAGCAGTACTTC. It yields the protein CASSYLDRAAYYEQYF.

The rearrangement joins TRBV7-9 to TRBJ1-3; D is unresolved. The germline CDR1 and CDR2 sequences are SEHNR and FQNEAQ (reference sequence). The length of the CDR3 is 17 residues. V lost 3 bases, J lost 0 bases, and 15 bases lay in between. DNA of the CDR3: TGTGCCAGCAGCTTTGATCGTTACGGACGCTCTGGAAACACCATATATTTT. The encoded protein is CASSFDRYGRSGNTIYF.

This clonotype was counted many times. This sequence joins TRBV11-2 and TRBJ2-7; D unclear. There are 14 residues in the CDR3. Germline V gene lookup returns CDR1 SGHAT and CDR2 FQNNGV. V shed 5 bases and J shed 2 bases, with 13 bases lying between them. The CDR3 DNA follows: TGTGCCAGCAGCGCATCAGAACCTCCCTACGAGCAGTACTTC. Its translation is CASSASEPPYEQYF.

J is TRBJ2-3 and V is TRBV6-2 or TRBV6-3; 8 nucleotides agree with TRBD1. V trimming: 10 bases; J trimming: 0 bases; junction bases outside the gene matches: 9. The length of the CDR3 is 15 residues. Germline CDR1 MNHEY, CDR2 SVGEGT. CDR3 in DNA: TGTGCCATCGGGGTCAGGGACAGGAGCACAGATACGCAGTATTTT. This gives the protein CAIGVRDRSTDTQYF.

This clonotype was counted ten times or more. The rearrangement links TRBV20-1 to TRBJ2-6, with D maybe TRBD1 (6 bases). V lost 4 bases and J 4 bases, leaving 11 bases between the germline ends. This CDR3 has 14 residues. Looked up from germline, CDR1 is DFQATT and CDR2 is SNEGSKA (reference sequence). CDR3 region: CSANTGIGANVLTF. The CDR3 DNA sequence: TGCAGTGCTAATACAGGGATAGGGGCCAACGTCCTGACTTTC.

The chain employs TRBV27 and TRBJ1-6, with 9 bases fitting TRBD1. Per the germline V gene, CDR1 is MNHEY and CDR2 is SMNVEV (reference sequence). V lost 5 bases, J lost 3 bases, and 2 bases stayed unmatched. The CDR3 runs 15 residues. The CDR3, as DNA: TGTGCCAGCAGTCCGACAGGGGGCTATAATTCACCCCTCCACTTT. Translation gives CASSPTGGYNSPLHF.

This clonotype was picked up many times. This chain joins TRBV3-1 and TRBJ1-6; weak D call: TRBD1 (6 bases). The CDR3 has 14 residues. Germline CDR1 LGHDT, CDR2 YNNKEL (reference sequence). The V end lost 4 bases, the J end lost 6 bases, and 10 bases lay between the germline ends. The CDR3 loop reads CASSRGLTNSPLHF. DNA of the CDR3: TGTGCCAGCAGCCGGGGGCTAACTAATTCACCCCTCCACTTT.

This clonotype turned up a few times. V gene TRBV29-1 combines with J gene TRBJ2-5, with D perhaps TRBD1 (5 bases). V was trimmed by 4 bases and J by 1 base, leaving 13 bases between them. This CDR3 contains 14 residues. The germline CDR1 and CDR2 sequences are SQVTM and ANQGSEA. The DNA for the CDR3 is TGCAGCGTTGGGGGCGGCAGAGTCCAAGAGACCCAGTACTTC. This gives the protein CSVGGGRVQETQYF.

This clonotype was seen ten or more times. The CDR3 here is CSAREASGGSLNEQFF. CDR3 nucleotides: TGCAGTGCTAGAGAAGCCAGCGGGGGAAGCTTAAATGAGCAGTTCTTC. This sequence joins TRBV20-1 and TRBJ2-1; 8 nucleotides agree with TRBD2. V trimming: 0 bases; J trimming: 7 bases; junction bases outside the gene matches: 11. The CDR3 is 16 amino acids. Germline V gene data show CDR1 as DFQATT and CDR2 as SNEGSKA (reference sequence).

V and J are TRBV20-1 and TRBJ2-5; the D is unclear. Looked up from germline, CDR1 is DFQATT and CDR2 is SNEGSKA (reference sequence). The V end lost 7 bases, the J end lost 0 bases, and 6 bases lay between the germline ends. The CDR3 has 11 amino acids. In DNA, the CDR3 is TGCAGTGATCCAGACCAAGAGACCCAGTACTTC. It encodes CSDPDQETQYF.

The table lists this clonotype with a few counts. This chain joins TRBV4-3 and TRBJ1-5; no clear D gene. Per the germline V gene, CDR1 is LGHNA and CDR2 is YSLEER. CDR3 length: 15 residues. The V gene lost 0 bases and the J gene lost 3 bases, with 9 bases spanning the gap. CDR3 in amino acids: CASSQETGPNQPQHF. The CDR3 nucleotides are TGCGCCAGCAGCCAAGAAACGGGCCCCAATCAGCCCCAGCATTTT.

This clonotype was recorded a few times. V usage is TRBV15 and J usage is TRBJ2-1; maybe TRBD2 (6 bases). V dropped 0 bases and J dropped 12 bases, with 15 bases sitting between them. Germline CDR1 is LNHNV and CDR2 is YYDKDF (reference sequence). The CDR3 is 14 amino acids. The DNA of the CDR3 is TGTGCCACCAGCAGAGATGGGCTGGAGGGTGTGCAGTTCTTC. Translated: CATSRDGLEGVQFF.

This clonotype was seen a handful of times. The chain has TRBV15 and TRBJ2-2; D assignment may be TRBD1 or TRBD2 (6 bases each). V dropped 4 bases and J dropped 5 bases, with 17 bases sitting between them. Germline assignment: CDR1 LNHNV and CDR2 YYDKDF (reference sequence). This CDR3 region has 16 residues. The CDR3 nucleotides are TGTGCCACCAGCATAGGAAGACAGGCGGGGACCGGGGAGCTGTTTTTT. Translated, it gives CATSIGRQAGTGELFF.

This clonotype was detected many times. The gene calls are TRBV5-1 and TRBJ2-3; TRBD2 matches at 10 bases. CDR1 SGHRS and CDR2 YFSETQ come from the germline V gene. V shed 0 bases, J shed 2 bases, and the junction held 6 bases outside the gene matches. The CDR3 runs 17 residues. CDR3 protein: CASSLDPSGGYTDTQYF. The DNA for the CDR3 is TGCGCCAGCAGCTTGGATCCTAGCGGGGGATACACAGATACGCAGTATTTT.

This chain joins TRBV27 and TRBJ2-1, with 9 positions matching TRBD1. The CDR3 totals 15 residues. The trim removed 4 bases at V and 5 bases at J, leaving 6 bases unmatched. Germline V gene lookup returns CDR1 MNHEY and CDR2 SMNVEV (reference sequence). The CDR3 region is CASSSVGQGHNEQFF. The CDR3 DNA follows: TGTGCCAGCAGTTCCGTGGGACAGGGCCACAATGAGCAGTTCTTC.

The rearrangement joins TRBV18 to TRBJ2-1, with TRBD1 as a possible D gene (6 bases). V was shortened by 6 bases and J by 12 bases, with 21 bases between the two germline ends. CDR3 length: 14 amino acids. Germline CDR1 is KGHSH and CDR2 is LQKENI. The CDR3 nucleotides are TGTGCCAGCTCTCTCAGACAGGTTATGGATGGGCAGTTCTTC. As protein: CASSLRQVMDGQFF.

The V call is TRBV4-2, the J call TRBJ2-1; TRBD2 is a possible D gene (6 bases). V was clipped by 3 bases and J by 9 bases, with 21 bases between them. CDR3 size: 16 residues. Germline CDR1 and CDR2: LGHNA and YNFKEQ. The CDR3, as DNA: TGTGCCAGCAGCCAGCCCCTAGAGGTTGGGCGGGGTGAGCAGTTCTTC. Its translation: CASSQPLEVGRGEQFF.

Concerning this clonotype: The germline gene is not matched at one end of the junction; a read error may be the cause. This rearrangement joins TRBV7-2 to TRBJ1-1, with TRBD1 identical over 7 bases. Germline V gives CDR1 SGHTA, CDR2 FQGNSA. The CDR3 is 15 residues long. The CDR3: CASSFRGGLNTEAFF. CDR3 sequence (DNA): TGTGCTAGCAGCTTTAGAGGGGGCCTGAACACTGAAGCTTTCTTT.

The gene calls are TRBV6-5 and TRBJ2-5, with unresolved D. Germline-derived CDR1 and CDR2 are MNHEY and SVGAGI. V lost 2 bases and J 2 bases, leaving 9 bases between the germline ends. The CDR3 loop spans 14 amino acids. CDR3 sequence: CASSYVGFQETQYF. As DNA, the CDR3 is TGTGCCAGCAGTTACGTGGGGTTTCAAGAGACCCAGTACTTC.

This clonotype was counted only a few times. This sequence joins TRBV9 and TRBJ2-3; 7 bases match TRBD1. Germline V CDR1 and CDR2: SGDLS, YYNGEE. This CDR3 contains 16 residues. The trim removed 5 bases at V and 0 bases at J, leaving 9 bases unmatched. CDR3 nucleotides: TGTGCCAGCAGTCGAAACAGGGGCGTAAGCACAGATACGCAGTATTTT. It translates to CASSRNRGVSTDTQYF.